What follows are 8 T cell receptor beta chains derived from one specimen sequenced in a study of Siglec-9 on CD8 T cells in melanoma. The repertoire was sequenced with immunoSEQ multiplex PCR; TCRdb's copy has only in-frame clones and lacks some. The sample carries over 30,000 clones, roughly 80% recorded once. Sequencing was done on a sample of Siglec-9- CD8+ T cells sorted from blood. The receptors here all came from a human donor in good health.

The rearrangement joins TRBV10-3 to TRBJ2-1, with TRBD2 matching 11 bases. Trimming at V came to 5 bases and at J to 5 bases, leaving 5 bases not matched to a gene. The CDR3 is made up of 15 amino acids. Germline CDR1 reads ENHRY; CDR2 reads SYGVKD. In DNA form, the CDR3 reads TGTGCCATCAGTTTTCTAGCGGGAGGCGACAATGAGCAGTTCTTC. Translation: CAISFLAGGDNEQFF.

This clone was detected once. The J gene is TRBJ1-1, the V gene TRBV5-4; no firm D call. V shed 0 bases and J shed 1 base, with 7 bases lying between them. This CDR3 is built from 14 residues. Germline CDR1 SGHNT, CDR2 YYREEE (reference sequence). CDR3 sequence reads: CASSLASRNTEAFF. The CDR3 DNA sequence: TGTGCCAGCAGCTTGGCCTCTCGGAACACTGAAGCTTTCTTT.

The chain carries TRBV18 and TRBJ1-5; TRBD1 might be the D (5 bases). The CDR3 length is 17 residues. Germline CDR1 KGHSH, CDR2 LQKENI. Trimming took off 3 bases at V and 2 bases at J, with 17 bases between the two ends. Here the CDR3 reads CASSPTEWDGGNQPQHF. In DNA, the CDR3 is TGTGCCAGCTCACCTACGGAGTGGGACGGGGGCAATCAGCCCCAGCATTTT.

The V call is TRBV7-8, the J call TRBJ2-2, with D hard to call. The CDR3 runs to 15 residues. The V end lost 8 bases, the J end lost 4 bases, and 17 bases lay between the germline ends. Germline V CDR1 and CDR2: SGHVS, FQNEAQ. CDR3 nucleotides: TGTGCCAGCGGCCTTACTAATTCCGGCACCGGGGAGCTGTTTTTT. It yields the protein CASGLTNSGTGELFF.

The chain recombines TRBV6-1 with TRBJ1-1, with D unresolved. This CDR3 contains 12 residues. Trimming took 10 bases from V and 6 from J, leaving 15 bases between them. CDR1 and CDR2 (germline): MNHNS, SASEGT. The CDR3 DNA reads as TGTGCCACGACTGCCTATCATCCTGAAGCTTTCTTT. Protein product: CATTAYHPEAFF.

The V and J genes are TRBV7-6 and TRBJ2-1; 11 nucleotides agree with TRBD2. This CDR3 contains 15 residues. Per germline, CDR1 SGHVS and CDR2 FNYEAQ. V lost 4 bases and J lost 8; bases outside the gene matches: 7. CDR3 sequence reads: CASSSLAGGRDEQFF. The CDR3, as DNA: TGTGCCAGCAGCTCCTTAGCGGGAGGGCGCGATGAGCAGTTCTTC.

As regards this clone: The sample carries other DNA sequences with the same CDR3. The chain couples TRBV6-5 to TRBJ1-6; TRBD1 might be the D (6 bases). Trimming took 2 bases from V and 10 from J, leaving 18 bases between them. CDR1 and CDR2 from the germline V gene are MNHEY and SVGAGI. The CDR3 sequence is 16 residues long. The CDR3 coding sequence is TGTGCCAGCAGTTACGGTCCCGGGGGCCTGAGGTCACCCCTCCACTTT. Protein product: CASSYGPGGLRSPLHF.

The rearrangement links TRBV11-2 to TRBJ1-2, with D tentatively TRBD1 (6 bases). Trimming took off 4 bases at V and 2 bases at J, with 14 bases between the two ends. The CDR3 sequence is 15 residues long. The germline gives CDR1 SGHAT, CDR2 FQNNGV. The CDR3: CASSYIGQGNYGYTF. The CDR3 DNA is TGTGCCAGCAGCTATATCGGGCAGGGGAACTATGGCTACACCTTC.